The rows below give T cell receptor beta chains drawn from one sample of a study of neurological immune-mediated disorders. TCRdb called the 5' RACE reads again in MiXCR, with one record for every CDR3 protein. This table has 39,000 or so distinct CDR3 sequences, 2.5% appearing once. The material sequenced was PBMCs. All receptors come from a young man with multiple sclerosis. The CDR3 runs from the conserved cysteine through the conserved F or W. D genes are given only for firm matches. Not every row has a clone size; where given, it reads once, few, many or a size class.

j_gene: TRBJ2-2; d_gene: -; v_gene: TRBV4-2; abundance: many; CDR3nt: TGTGCCAGCAGCCAAGGGGGGGGCAGTAACACCGGGGAGCTGTTTTTT; CDR3aa: CASSQGGGSNTGELFF
j_gene: TRBJ2-2; d_gene: -; v_gene: TRBV6-5; abundance: many; CDR3nt: TGTGCCAGCAGTTACGAGCTTCCCGGGGAGCTGTTTTTT; CDR3aa: CASSYELPGELFF
j_gene: TRBJ2-7; d_gene: -; v_gene: TRBV12-3/TRBV12-4; abundance: many; CDR3nt: TGTGCCAGCAGTTTAGTGGGGAAGGAGAGGGAGCAGTACTTC; CDR3aa: CASSLVGKEREQYF
j_gene: TRBJ2-3; d_gene: -; v_gene: TRBV6-5; abundance: many; CDR3nt: TGTGCCAGCAGGCCCCAGGGCATTACAGATACGCAGTATTTT; CDR3aa: CASRPQGITDTQYF
j_gene: TRBJ2-3; d_gene: -; v_gene: TRBV7-2; abundance: many; CDR3nt: TGTGCCAGCAGCCCAACCCTCCCGGGAGATACGCAGTATTTT; CDR3aa: CASSPTLPGDTQYF
j_gene: TRBJ1-1; d_gene: -; v_gene: TRBV9; abundance: many; CDR3nt: TGTGCCAGCAGCGTAGTACAAGACTTCACTGAAGCTTTCTTT; CDR3aa: CASSVVQDFTEAFF
j_gene: TRBJ2-5; d_gene: -; v_gene: TRBV20-1; abundance: many; CDR3nt: TGCAGTGCTAGAGCTCCACAGCGACAAGAGACCCAGTACTTC; CDR3aa: CSARAPQRQETQYF
j_gene: TRBJ2-7; d_gene: TRBD1; v_gene: TRBV29-1; abundance: many; CDR3nt: TGCAGCGGGGTGGACAGGAACTACGAGCAGTACTTC; CDR3aa: CSGVDRNYEQYF
j_gene: TRBJ1-2; d_gene: -; v_gene: TRBV20-1; abundance: many; CDR3nt: TGCAGTGCACCGACGGCACAAGGCTATGGCTACACCTTC; CDR3aa: CSAPTAQGYGYTF
j_gene: TRBJ2-7; d_gene: TRBD1; v_gene: TRBV4-3; abundance: many; CDR3nt: TGCGCCAGCAGCCAAGATTCCAGGGGGCTCTACGAGCAGTACTTC; CDR3aa: CASSQDSRGLYEQYF
j_gene: TRBJ2-1; d_gene: -; v_gene: TRBV6-5; abundance: many; CDR3nt: TGTGCCAGCAGTTACTCGATAGGGCCAAACAATGAGCAGTTCTTC; CDR3aa: CASSYSIGPNNEQFF
j_gene: TRBJ1-1; d_gene: -; v_gene: TRBV25-1; abundance: many; CDR3nt: TGTGCCAGCAGTGATCCGGGACTGCGCACTGAAGCTTTCTTT; CDR3aa: CASSDPGLRTEAFF
j_gene: TRBJ2-7; d_gene: TRBD1; v_gene: TRBV24-1; abundance: many; CDR3nt: TGTGCCACCAGTGAGACCGGGACAGGGGGCTCCTACGAGCAGTACTTC; CDR3aa: CATSETGTGGSYEQYF
j_gene: TRBJ2-3; d_gene: TRBD2; v_gene: TRBV6-4; abundance: few; CDR3nt: TGTGCCAGCAGTGAAAGCGGGGGGGCCACAGATACGCAGTATTTT; CDR3aa: CASSESGGATDTQYF
j_gene: TRBJ2-5; d_gene: -; v_gene: TRBV20-1; abundance: many; CDR3nt: TGCAGTGCTAGAATAAGGGCGGTTCAAGAGACCCAGTACTTC; CDR3aa: CSARIRAVQETQYF
j_gene: TRBJ2-7; d_gene: -; v_gene: TRBV20-1; abundance: many; CDR3nt: TGCAGTGCTAGACCCCGGGCAGGGCTACGAAACTACGGCGAGCAGTACTTC; CDR3aa: CSARPRAGLRNYGEQYF
j_gene: TRBJ2-1; d_gene: TRBD2; v_gene: TRBV6-1; abundance: many; CDR3nt: TGTGCCAGCAGTGAAGTCGGACTAGCGGGGATTTACAATGAGCAGTTCTTC; CDR3aa: CASSEVGLAGIYNEQFF
j_gene: TRBJ2-7; d_gene: -; v_gene: TRBV29-1; abundance: many; CDR3nt: TGCAGCGTTGAAGAAGGAGCTGGGGAGCAGTACTTC; CDR3aa: CSVEEGAGEQYF
j_gene: TRBJ2-5; d_gene: TRBD2; v_gene: TRBV7-2; abundance: many; CDR3nt: TGTGCCAGCAGCTTAAGGGGACTAGCGGGGGTCCAAGAGACCCAGTACTTC; CDR3aa: CASSLRGLAGVQETQYF
j_gene: TRBJ1-1; d_gene: TRBD1; v_gene: TRBV20-1; abundance: -; CDR3nt: TGCAGCCCGGGACAGACGAACACTGAAGCTTTCTTT; CDR3aa: CSPGQTNTEAFF
j_gene: TRBJ2-5; d_gene: -; v_gene: TRBV3-1; abundance: many; CDR3nt: TGTGCCAGCAGCGGGACCCTCCCAAACCAAGAGACCCAGTACTTC; CDR3aa: CASSGTLPNQETQYF
j_gene: TRBJ2-7; d_gene: -; v_gene: TRBV5-1; abundance: many; CDR3nt: TGCGCCAGCAAAGGGCAGGTTCCCTCCTACGAGCAGTACTTC; CDR3aa: CASKGQVPSYEQYF
j_gene: TRBJ2-5; d_gene: TRBD2; v_gene: TRBV5-1; abundance: many; CDR3nt: TGCGCCAGCAGCGGGTTAGCGGGAGTACAGGAGACCCAGTACTTC; CDR3aa: CASSGLAGVQETQYF
j_gene: TRBJ1-1; d_gene: -; v_gene: TRBV9; abundance: many; CDR3nt: TGTGCCAGCAGCTCACGAACTGGGATGAACACTGAAGCTTTCTTT; CDR3aa: CASSSRTGMNTEAFF
j_gene: TRBJ1-5; d_gene: TRBD1; v_gene: TRBV5-1; abundance: many; CDR3nt: TGCGCCAGCAGCACCGGGACAGGAGGCAATCAGCCCCAGCATTTT; CDR3aa: CASSTGTGGNQPQHF
j_gene: TRBJ2-2; d_gene: -; v_gene: TRBV29-1; abundance: -; CDR3nt: TGCAGCGGACAGACACAGTACACCGGGGAGCTGTTTTTT; CDR3aa: CSGQTQYTGELFF
j_gene: TRBJ1-1; d_gene: -; v_gene: TRBV20-1; abundance: many; CDR3nt: TGCAACCCGGGGGTTTGGGGGCAGGCTGAAGCTTTCTTT; CDR3aa: CNPGVWGQAEAFF
j_gene: TRBJ2-3; d_gene: -; v_gene: TRBV5-1; abundance: many; CDR3nt: TGCGCCAGCAGCTTGACTTCACTAGGGGTGGATACGCAGTATTTT; CDR3aa: CASSLTSLGVDTQYF
j_gene: TRBJ1-1; d_gene: -; v_gene: TRBV4-1; abundance: many; CDR3nt: TGCGCCAGCAGCCAAGATCTATCGGCAGTTAACACTGAAGCTTTCTTT; CDR3aa: CASSQDLSAVNTEAFF
j_gene: TRBJ2-7; d_gene: -; v_gene: TRBV19; abundance: many; CDR3nt: TGTGCCAGTAGTCGGGTGGTGGGCTACGAGCAGTACTTC; CDR3aa: CASSRVVGYEQYF
j_gene: TRBJ2-5; d_gene: -; v_gene: TRBV5-5; abundance: many; CDR3nt: TGTGCCAGCAGCTCAGGGTCCCCCGGAGTGGAGACCCAGTACTTC; CDR3aa: CASSSGSPGVETQYF
j_gene: TRBJ1-3; d_gene: -; v_gene: TRBV28; abundance: many; CDR3nt: TGTGCCAGCAGTTTATGGGCCGGGAACTCTGGAAACACCATATATTTT; CDR3aa: CASSLWAGNSGNTIYF
j_gene: TRBJ1-6; d_gene: TRBD1; v_gene: TRBV4-2; abundance: many; CDR3nt: TGTGCCAGCAGCCAAGATAACAGGGGAATGTCACCCCTCCACTTT; CDR3aa: CASSQDNRGMSPLHF
j_gene: TRBJ1-1; d_gene: -; v_gene: TRBV29-1; abundance: many; CDR3nt: TGCAGCGTCTGGGTCAGGAGTACTGAAGCTTTCTTT; CDR3aa: CSVWVRSTEAFF
j_gene: TRBJ2-7; d_gene: -; v_gene: TRBV5-1; abundance: medium-sized; CDR3nt: TGCGCCACCACATACGAGCAGTACTTC; CDR3aa: CATTYEQYF
j_gene: TRBJ1-1; d_gene: -; v_gene: TRBV4-3; abundance: many; CDR3nt: TGCGCCAGCAGCCAAGGGGGACACCTGAAATGGAACACTGAAGCTTTCTTT; CDR3aa: CASSQGGHLKWNTEAFF
j_gene: TRBJ2-1; d_gene: TRBD2; v_gene: TRBV28; abundance: many; CDR3nt: TGTGCCAGCAGTTTAATAAGCGGGAGCTGGTCAAATGAGCAGTTCTTC; CDR3aa: CASSLISGSWSNEQFF
j_gene: TRBJ2-7; d_gene: TRBD1; v_gene: TRBV3-1; abundance: -; CDR3nt: TGTGCCAGCAGCCAAGTTACAGGGGGCGGGCAAAACGAGCAGTACTTC; CDR3aa: CASSQVTGGGQNEQYF
j_gene: TRBJ1-5; d_gene: TRBD1; v_gene: TRBV5-5; abundance: many; CDR3nt: TGTGCCAGCAGCCGGCCGGGACAGGGGGTAGGACAGCCCCAGCATTTT; CDR3aa: CASSRPGQGVGQPQHF
j_gene: TRBJ2-3; d_gene: TRBD2; v_gene: TRBV4-1; abundance: many; CDR3nt: TGCGCCAGCAGCCAAGAAGCAGCGGGGGGGCCCCGGCTCTATTTT; CDR3aa: CASSQEAAGGPRLYF
j_gene: TRBJ2-1; d_gene: -; v_gene: TRBV7-2; abundance: many; CDR3nt: TGTGCCAGCAGCTTAGTCCCCGGCTCCCTCGCTTACAATGAGCAGTTCTTC; CDR3aa: CASSLVPGSLAYNEQFF
j_gene: TRBJ2-2; d_gene: -; v_gene: TRBV2; abundance: many; CDR3nt: TGTGCCAGCCTAGCTGACCGAAACACCGGGGAGCTGTTTTTT; CDR3aa: CASLADRNTGELFF
j_gene: TRBJ2-3; d_gene: TRBD2; v_gene: TRBV18; abundance: many; CDR3nt: TGTGCCAGCTCACCACAGCGGGGCGGCGATACGCAGTATTTT; CDR3aa: CASSPQRGGDTQYF
j_gene: TRBJ2-7; d_gene: TRBD2; v_gene: TRBV7-6; abundance: many; CDR3nt: TGTGCCAGCAGCTTGGAAGTTGACGGGACTAGCGGGGAGAGCTCCTACGAGCAGTACTTC; CDR3aa: CASSLEVDGTSGESSYEQYF
j_gene: TRBJ2-3; d_gene: -; v_gene: TRBV5-1; abundance: many; CDR3nt: TGCGCCAGCAGCTTGGGGGAGGCTAGCCGCACAGATACGCAGTATTTT; CDR3aa: CASSLGEASRTDTQYF
j_gene: TRBJ1-5; d_gene: -; v_gene: TRBV5-6; abundance: many; CDR3nt: TGTGCCAGCAGCATCCGCGGCAGGTGGAGTCAGCCCCAGCATTTT; CDR3aa: CASSIRGRWSQPQHF